What follows are 30 T cell receptor beta chains derived from one specimen sequenced in a study of T cell repertoires in cytomegalovirus infection. MiXCR, applied by TCRdb to the reads, yields one record per CDR3 protein. Here the sample spans 290,000 or so distinct CDR3 sequences, about 9.2% being singletons. The sequencing input was PBMCs. These TCRs come from a human donor in good health (CMV status not recorded). Some clones in this sample may be carry-over from other donors' samples.

This clonotype was seen only a few times. The chain has TRBV20-1 and TRBJ2-3; 8 bases fit TRBD2. The CDR3 runs to 16 residues. V shed 0 bases, J shed 5 bases, and the junction held 10 bases outside the gene matches. CDR1 is DFQATT and CDR2 is SNEGSKA in the germline V gene (reference sequence). This chain's CDR3 is CSARDSQRGFGDTQYF. The CDR3 DNA reads as TGCAGTGCTAGAGATTCCCAGCGGGGGTTCGGAGATACGCAGTATTTT.

This clonotype was picked up many times. The rearrangement links TRBV7-2 to TRBJ2-5, with 9 positions matching TRBD2. Germline V gene data show CDR1 as SGHTA and CDR2 as FQGNSA. The J segment lost 0 bases and the V segment lost 1 base, leaving 6 bases of the junction unmatched. The CDR3 is made up of 17 amino acids. The CDR3 protein is CASSLGGTSTYQETQYF. The CDR3 nucleotides are TGTGCCAGCAGCTTAGGGGGGACTAGCACCTACCAAGAGACCCAGTACTTC.

This clonotype was seen at least ten times. The chain carries TRBV28 and TRBJ2-7; tentative D call: TRBD2 (6 bases). The V end was cut by 3 bases, the J end by 3 bases, with 12 bases between. This CDR3 contains 14 residues. CDR1 and CDR2 (germline): MDHEN, SYDVKM. CDR3 loop: CASSLTGEVYEQYV. The CDR3 DNA sequence: TGTGCCAGCAGTTTGACGGGGGAAGTCTACGAGCAGTACGTC.

This clonotype occurred many times. J is TRBJ2-7 and V is TRBV7-2; TRBD2 matches 13 bases. The V and J ends lost 3 bases and 7 bases, in that order; junction bases with no gene match: 3. Germline CDR1 reads SGHTA; CDR2 reads FQGNSA. The CDR3 length is 14 residues. Here the CDR3 reads CASSFRLAGGEQYF. The CDR3 bases are TGTGCCAGCAGCTTCCGACTAGCGGGGGGTGAGCAGTACTTC. The variable domain in full, with the rest retrieved from reference TRBV7-2 and TRBJ2-7, is GAGVSQSPSNKVTEKGKDVELRCDPISGHTALYWYRQSLGQGLEFLIYFQGNSAPDKSGLPSDRFSAERTGGSVSTLTIQRTQQEDSAVYLCASSFRLAGGEQYFGPGTRLTVT.

This clonotype has a count of ten or more. This rearrangement joins TRBV4-1 to TRBJ1-2, with TRBD1 identical over 8 bases. Per germline, CDR1 MGHRA and CDR2 YSYEKL. There are 14 residues in the CDR3. V shed 3 bases, J shed 5 bases, and the junction held 5 bases outside the gene matches. CDR3 coding DNA: TGCGCCAGCAGCCAGGACAGGGTGGGATATGGCTACACCTTC. It encodes CASSQDRVGYGYTF.

V is TRBV7-9 and J is TRBJ2-5, with D tentatively TRBD1 or TRBD2 (6 bases each). CDR3 length: 15 amino acids. Germline V gene sequence: CDR1 SEHNR, CDR2 FQNEAQ (reference sequence). Trimming removed 5 bases from V and 7 bases from J, with 20 bases in between. CDR3 protein: CASSPGGGLGRTQYF. CDR3 nucleotides: TGTGCCAGCAGCCCCGGTGGGGGGCTAGGAAGGACCCAGTACTTC. The whole variable domain, remainder taken from reference TRBV7-9 and TRBJ2-5, is DTGVSQNPRHKITKRGQNVTFRCDPISEHNRLYWYRQTLGQGPEFLTYFQNEAQLEKSRLLSDRFSAERPKGSFSTLEIQRTEQGDSAMYLCASSPGGGLGRTQYFGPGTRLLVL.

This clonotype has a count of ten or more. In DNA form, the CDR3 reads TGTGCCAGCAGCCCTCCTAGGTTGGGGGCGAGGGATACGCAGTATTTT. It yields the protein CASSPPRLGARDTQYF. The rearrangement uses TRBV7-2 and TRBJ2-3; tentative D call: TRBD1 (6 bases). The CDR3 is 16 amino acids. Germline CDR1 is SGHTA and CDR2 is FQGNSA. V dropped 5 bases and J dropped 6 bases, with 21 bases sitting between them.

This clonotype was found many times. The rearrangement uses TRBV7-9 and TRBJ1-1; D ambiguous. Germline V gives CDR1 SEHNR, CDR2 FQNEAQ (reference sequence). Deletions cut 1 base from V and 5 bases from J, with 8 bases between. This CDR3 has 13 residues. The CDR3 DNA follows: TGTGCCAGCAGCTTAGAGCGGAGGACTGAAGCTTTCTTT. Amino acids: CASSLERRTEAFF.

There are many counts of this clonotype. V usage is TRBV4-2 and J usage is TRBJ1-5; D is ambiguous. The CDR3 is 16 amino acids. V was shortened by 0 bases and J by 6 bases, with 15 bases between the two germline ends. The germline V gene has CDR1 LGHNA and CDR2 YNFKEQ. CDR3 coding DNA: TGTGCCAGCAGCCAAGAAGTATCGGCCGCGGGTCAGCCCCAGCATTTT. This translates into CASSQEVSAAGQPQHF.

This clonotype was detected ten times or more. J is TRBJ1-2 and V is TRBV5-6; 8 bases are shared with TRBD1. The CDR3 loop spans 19 amino acids. V lost 6 bases to trimming and J lost 2 bases; unmatched junction nucleotides: 21. Germline V lookup: CDR1 SGHDT, CDR2 YYEEEE. CDR3 in amino acids: CASKPRWAPWDRKNYGYTF. For the CDR3, the DNA is TGTGCCAGCAAACCAAGGTGGGCACCGTGGGACAGGAAAAACTATGGCTACACCTTC.

This clonotype has at least ten counts. The CDR3 DNA reads TGTGCCAGCAGCCAAGGAATGAGGAACACTGAAGCTTTCTTT. Translation gives CASSQGMRNTEAFF. V is TRBV4-2 and J is TRBJ1-1; D is unresolved. The CDR3 is made up of 14 amino acids. V lost 1 base and J lost 1, with 7 bases in between. Germline CDR1 reads LGHNA; CDR2 reads YNFKEQ.

The table lists this clonotype with a few counts. The gene calls are TRBV19 and TRBJ1-5; D uncertain. CDR3 length: 14 residues. Trimming cost V 4 bases and J 0 bases, with 7 bases left between them. Germline V gene lookup returns CDR1 LNHDA and CDR2 SQIVND (reference sequence). CDR3 in amino acids: CASSTLDSNQPQHF. DNA of the CDR3: TGTGCCAGTAGTACGCTGGATAGCAATCAGCCCCAGCATTTT.

This clonotype was seen more than once but under ten times. This chain connects TRBV12-3 or TRBV12-4 to TRBJ2-3; D remains ambiguous. Trimming shortened V by 2 bases and J by 3 bases, and 6 bases separated the two germline ends. This CDR3 is 13 amino acids long. The CDR3 loop is CASSLRQTDTQYF. DNA for the CDR3: TGTGCCAGCAGTTTAAGGCAGACAGATACGCAGTATTTT.

This chain joins TRBV7-9 and TRBJ1-5, with 11 bases matching TRBD1. Germline trimming cut 5 bases from V and 5 bases from J; bases unmatched to any gene: 14. Germline values: CDR1 SEHNR, CDR2 FQNEAQ (reference sequence). The length of the CDR3 is 18 residues. CDR3 sequence reads: CASSAPRDRGSDHQPQHF. The CDR3 DNA sequence: TGTGCCAGCAGCGCCCCCCGGGACAGGGGGTCGGATCATCAGCCCCAGCATTTT.

This clonotype has a count of ten or more. The chain is built from TRBV5-6 and TRBJ2-7, with D uncertain. The V end was cut by 1 base, the J end by 6 bases, with 14 bases between. CDR1 is SGHDT and CDR2 is YYEEEE in the germline V gene. There are 14 residues in the CDR3. CDR3 sequence (DNA): TGTGCCAGCAGCTTGAGAGGTCTTCGAGGCGAGCAGTACTTC. Encoded protein: CASSLRGLRGEQYF.

V is TRBV20-1 and J is TRBJ2-5, with D possibly being TRBD1 (5 bases). Deletions cut 3 bases from V and 3 bases from J, with 8 bases between. The CDR3 runs to 12 residues. The V gene's germline CDR1 is DFQATT and CDR2 SNEGSKA (reference sequence). In nucleotides, the CDR3 is TGCAGTGCTAGTGGGGCCGAAGAGACCCAGTACTTC. As protein: CSASGAEETQYF.

The sample holds many counts of this clonotype. This chain connects TRBV6-1 to TRBJ2-7, with 9 bases that match TRBD2. From germline, CDR1 is MNHNS and CDR2 SASEGT. CDR3 length equals 12 residues. Trimming at V came to 10 bases and at J to 3 bases, leaving 4 bases not matched to a gene. The CDR3 nucleotides read TGTGCCACCAGCGGGGGGATCTACGAGCAGTACTTC. Translating gives CATSGGIYEQYF.

This clonotype has a count of ten or more. The chain joins TRBV12-3 or TRBV12-4 to TRBJ2-6; a possible D gene is TRBD1 (5 bases). The CDR3 is 18 amino acids. Deletions cut 3 bases from V and 0 bases from J, with 15 bases between. The CDR3 DNA is TGTGCCAGCAGTTTGGGGTCAGGGTTGATCTCTGGGGCCAACGTCCTGACTTTC. Translation: CASSLGSGLISGANVLTF.

In its sample, this clonotype was seen many times. The chain joins TRBV5-7 to TRBJ2-7; 8 nucleotides line up with TRBD2. TRBV5-7 is filed as an ORF, its function uncertain. The ends lost 0 bases at V and 2 bases at J; junction bases unmatched: 13. CDR3 size: 18 residues. The CDR3 is CASSLASLRGGPTYEQYV. The CDR3 coding sequence is TGTGCCAGCAGCTTGGCCTCTCTCCGCGGGGGGCCGACCTACGAGCAGTACGTC.

At least ten counts were recorded for this clonotype. The chain employs TRBV3-1 and TRBJ2-5; tentatively, D is TRBD2 (5 bases). In germline, CDR1 is LGHDT, CDR2 YNNKEL (reference sequence). This CDR3 comprises 16 residues. V was trimmed by 2 bases and J by 1 base, leaving 14 bases between them. The CDR3 sequence is CASSQWRSGGQETQYF. The CDR3 region has the DNA TGTGCCAGCAGCCAATGGAGGAGCGGAGGCCAAGAGACCCAGTACTTC.

At least ten counts were recorded for this clonotype. The J gene is TRBJ2-5, the V gene TRBV7-9; 7 bases are a match to TRBD1. CDR1 is SEHNR, CDR2 FQNEAQ, per germline (reference sequence). With V trimmed by 5 bases and J by 3 bases, 12 bases remained unmatched. This CDR3 region has 16 residues. CDR3 bases: TGTGCCAGCAGCCCGGGGACAGTCTGGCCGAAAGAGACCCAGTACTTC. Translated, it gives CASSPGTVWPKETQYF.

This clonotype was observed a handful of times. The chain uses TRBV4-2 and TRBJ1-4, with D possibly TRBD1 on 6 matching bases. V dropped 1 base and J dropped 3 bases, with 12 bases sitting between them. CDR1 is LGHNA and CDR2 is YNFKEQ in the germline V gene. The CDR3 totals 16 residues. CDR3 in amino acids: CASSQGRQVANEKLFF. The CDR3, as DNA: TGTGCCAGCAGCCAAGGTCGACAGGTTGCTAATGAAAAACTGTTTTTT.

This clonotype came up many times. This chain links TRBV7-6 with TRBJ1-4; D gene unclear. Germline-derived CDR1 and CDR2 are SGHVS and FNYEAQ. The CDR3 contains 12 residues. Between the trimmed V and J ends, which lost 6 bases and 8 bases, there was a span of 10 bases. CDR3 nucleotides: TGTGCCAGCAGTTCCGATTTGGAAAAACTGTTTTTT. Translating it yields CASSSDLEKLFF. Supplemented by reference TRBV7-6 and TRBJ1-4, the full variable domain reads GAGVSQSPRYKVTKRGQDVALRCDPISGHVSLYWYRQALGQGPEFLTYFNYEAQQDKSGLPNDRFSAERPEGSISTLTIQRTEQRDSAMYRCASSSDLEKLFFGSGTQLSVL.

This rearrangement joins TRBV29-1 to TRBJ1-2; 9 bases align to TRBD1. V dropped 8 bases and J dropped 0; count of bases not matched to a gene: 4. This CDR3 spans 13 amino acids. The V gene's germline CDR1 is SQVTM and CDR2 ANQGSEA. DNA for the CDR3: TGCAGCATCACAGGGGGCCCTAACTATGGCTACACCTTC. Translating gives CSITGGPNYGYTF.

This clonotype was seen ten or more times. The chain employs TRBV29-1 and TRBJ2-7; D remains ambiguous. CDR1 SQVTM and CDR2 ANQGSEA come from the germline V gene. V lost 1 base and J lost 0, with 10 bases in between. There are 14 residues in the CDR3. The CDR3 region has the DNA TGCAGCGTTGAAGGGTCAGCTACCTCCTACGAGCAGTACTTC. This translates into CSVEGSATSYEQYF.

Many counts were recorded for this clonotype. The CDR3 region has the DNA TGTGCCAGCAGTGGGGGAGTGGGACAGCAGGAGCCCCAGCATTTT. It is translated as CASSGGVGQQEPQHF. This chain links TRBV2 with TRBJ1-5; 7 bases are shared with TRBD1. CDR1 and CDR2 (germline): SNHLY, FYNNEI. The CDR3 contains 15 residues. The V segment lost 4 bases and the J segment 8 bases; nucleotides outside the gene matches: 11.

This clonotype came up many times. This chain uses TRBV7-2 with TRBJ1-6; D remains ambiguous. Germline assignment: CDR1 SGHTA and CDR2 FQGNSA. This CDR3 is built from 14 residues. V gave up 5 bases and J gave up 8 bases, with 13 bases separating them. In DNA form, the CDR3 reads TGTGCCAGCAGCCCAGACGTAGGATATTCACCCCTCCACTTT. It specifies CASSPDVGYSPLHF.

Many counts were recorded for this clonotype. The chain joins TRBV6-5 to TRBJ1-2; D is uncertain. The germline V gene has CDR1 MNHEY and CDR2 SVGAGI. Trimming shortened V by 0 bases and J by 4 bases, and 12 bases separated the two germline ends. The CDR3 contains 15 residues. This CDR3 reads CASSYSSGFAYGYTF. CDR3 bases: TGTGCCAGCAGTTACTCGTCCGGGTTCGCCTATGGCTACACCTTC.

Ten or more counts support this clonotype. The rearrangement links TRBV5-5 to TRBJ2-2; weak D call: TRBD1 (6 bases). This CDR3 is 15 amino acids long. The germline V gene has CDR1 SGHKS and CDR2 YYEKEE (reference sequence). Deletions cut 3 bases from V and 4 bases from J, with 13 bases between. DNA of the CDR3: TGTGCCAGCAGCTGGGAACAGGGCCTCACCGGGGAGCTGTTTTTT. This translates into CASSWEQGLTGELFF.

In its sample, this clonotype was seen many times. The chain joins TRBV7-6 to TRBJ2-7, with TRBD1 as a possible D gene (6 bases). The CDR3 sequence is 15 residues long. Germline CDR1 and CDR2: SGHVS and FNYEAQ. V lost 1 base and J 4 bases, leaving 14 bases between the germline ends. CDR3 DNA sequence: TGTGCCAGCAGCTTAGAAAACCAGGGGAAATACGAGCAGTACGTC. Its protein is CASSLENQGKYEQYV.